This T cell receptor beta chain was observed in a study of T cell responses to AZD1222 COVID-19 vaccine. General observations from the study: Repertoire sampling happened only post peak T cell response. Spike-wide vaccine-associated CD4 TCRs dominated at 160-218 and 743-854.

Measured with immunoSEQ multiplex PCR; TCRdb has only the in-frame clones, and not every one. The table shows about 170,000 clones, with approximately 90% occurring only once. Notes on this clone: As yet, its antigen is unknown.

The source of this sequence is an adult who received the MenACWY meningococcal vaccine as a control. The sample in question was peripheral blood, obtained 28 days after the second dose of the MenACWY control vaccine.

This chain's CDR3 is CASSVQATDTQYF. CDR3 coding DNA: TGTGCCAGCAGCGTCCAAGCAACAGATACGCAGTATTTT. V gene TRBV9 combines with J gene TRBJ2-3; no clear D. Trimming took off 2 bases at V and 3 bases at J, with 7 bases between the two ends. The CDR3 covers 13 residues. CDR1 is SGDLS, CDR2 YYNGEE, per germline.